The 28 T cell receptor beta chains below come from one sample, sequenced in a study of cytotoxic CD8 clonotypes in ibrutinib-treated CLL. The method was immunoSEQ multiplex PCR; TCRdb's version includes in-frame clones alone and lacks a portion of them. The data hold more than 200,000 clones, with 70% observed a single time. Here the sequenced sample was PBMCs, taken after 24 months of ibrutinib treatment. Every receptor here comes from a human donor with chronic lymphocytic leukemia.

This clone occurred once. V gene TRBV28 combines with J gene TRBJ1-4; 9 bases match TRBD1. The V segment lost 9 bases and the J segment 6 bases; nucleotides outside the gene matches: 5. CDR3 length: 13 residues. In germline, CDR1 is MDHEN, CDR2 SYDVKM. DNA of the CDR3: TGTGCCAGTTTGGACAGGGGTGATGAAAAACTGTTTTTT. Its protein product is CASLDRGDEKLFF.

The chain has TRBV6-5 and TRBJ2-5; 8 bases fit TRBD2. The CDR3 is 13 amino acids. CDR1 and CDR2 (germline): MNHEY, SVGAGI. V lost 5 bases, J lost 3 bases, and 2 bases stayed unmatched. The DNA for the CDR3 is TGTGCCAGCAGTGCACTAGCGGAAGAGACCCAGTACTTC. It is translated as CASSALAEETQYF.

This sequence joins TRBV6-1 and TRBJ1-5; D is unclear. Between the trimmed V and J ends, which lost 3 bases and 0 bases, there was a span of 9 bases. Germline assignment: CDR1 MNHNS and CDR2 SASEGT. This CDR3 is 15 amino acids long. CDR3 bases: TGTGCCAGCAGTGATGAGCTAAATAGCAATCAGCCCCAGCATTTT. Translating gives CASSDELNSNQPQHF.

The V and J genes are TRBV10-2 and TRBJ1-1, with TRBD1 identical over 8 bases. This CDR3 contains 12 residues. J was trimmed by 7 bases and V by 5 bases; bases with no gene match: 3. Germline V gene lookup returns CDR1 WSHSY and CDR2 SAAADI. The CDR3 protein is CASSSGGDEAFF. In nucleotides, the CDR3 is TGCGCCAGCAGTTCAGGGGGCGATGAAGCTTTCTTT.

This chain joins TRBV6-5 and TRBJ2-1; 9 bases are a match to TRBD2. Germline V gives CDR1 MNHEY, CDR2 SVGAGI. V was clipped by 7 bases and J by 4 bases; unmatched bases: 8. The CDR3 runs to 15 residues. The CDR3 DNA is TGTGCCAGCAACCGAGCGGGAGGACCGTACAATGAGCAGTTCTTC. The encoded protein is CASNRAGGPYNEQFF.

This clone came up a few times. The chain links TRBV7-6 to TRBJ2-7; 7 bases fit TRBD2. The CDR3 is 15 residues long. Germline CDR1 is SGHVS and CDR2 is FNYEAQ. The trim removed 1 base at V and 2 bases at J, leaving 5 bases unmatched. The CDR3 loop reads CASSLGGAGPYEQYF. In DNA form, the CDR3 reads TGTGCCAGCAGCTTAGGGGGAGCGGGGCCCTACGAGCAGTACTTC.

V gene TRBV29-1 combines with J gene TRBJ2-3, with D perhaps assigned TRBD1 or TRBD2 (5 bases each). V was cut by 5 bases and J by 0 bases, with 15 bases left in between. CDR3 length: 15 residues. Germline CDR1 and CDR2: SQVTM and ANQGSEA. CDR3 nucleotides: TGCAGCGTTCGGGGCTCGGGTACTAGCACAGATACGCAGTATTTT. As protein: CSVRGSGTSTDTQYF.

The rearrangement links TRBV5-6 to TRBJ2-3; D call uncertain. Trimming stripped 4 bases from V and 4 bases from J, with 7 bases between. The CDR3 runs 12 residues. CDR1 is SGHDT and CDR2 is YYEEEE in the germline V gene. The CDR3 protein is CASSPTPDTQYF. The CDR3 nucleotides are TGTGCCAGCAGCCCTACCCCAGATACGCAGTATTTT. The whole variable domain, remainder taken from reference TRBV5-6 and TRBJ2-3, is DAGVTQSPTHLIKTRGQQVTLRCSPKSGHDTVSWYQQALGQGPQFIFQYYEEEERQRGNFPDRFSGHQFPNYSSELNVNALLLGDSALYLCASSPTPDTQYFGPGTRLTVL.

This chain uses TRBV28 with TRBJ1-2, with 8 bases lining up with TRBD1. Germline CDR1 MDHEN, CDR2 SYDVKM. The CDR3 spans 15 residues. V was pared by 3 bases and J by 5 bases, with 8 bases of the junction left unmatched. CDR3 region: CASSFHGDRRYGYTF. DNA for the CDR3: TGTGCCAGCAGTTTTCATGGGGACAGGCGATATGGCTACACCTTC.

This clone was counted only a few times. The chain joins TRBV6-5 to TRBJ2-1, with a tentative D call TRBD2 (5 bases). V was clipped by 3 bases and J by 1 base, with 10 bases between them. This CDR3 contains 15 residues. The germline CDR1 and CDR2 sequences are MNHEY and SVGAGI. CDR3 in amino acids: CASSYSADSYNEQFF. The CDR3 DNA reads TGTGCCAGCAGTTATTCAGCGGATTCCTACAATGAGCAGTTCTTC.

V is TRBV27 and J is TRBJ2-3; the D is unclear. Deletions cut 2 bases from V and 1 base from J, with 10 bases between. The germline V gene encodes CDR1 MNHEY and CDR2 SMNVEV (reference sequence). This CDR3 comprises 15 residues. CDR3 in amino acids: CASSLRAMGTDTQYF. The CDR3 nucleotides are TGTGCCAGCAGTTTAAGGGCTATGGGCACAGATACGCAGTATTTT.

The V and J genes are TRBV6-5 and TRBJ1-1; perhaps TRBD1 as D (5 bases). Between the trimmed V and J ends, which lost 6 bases and 3 bases, there was a span of 14 bases. Germline V gene data show CDR1 as MNHEY and CDR2 as SVGAGI. The CDR3 contains 14 residues. CDR3 loop: CASSSGRTYTEAFF. The CDR3 DNA sequence: TGTGCCAGCAGCTCGGGACGGACGTACACTGAAGCTTTCTTT.

The genes are TRBV30 and TRBJ1-2; D perhaps matches TRBD1 (6 bases). The CDR3 runs to 14 residues. CDR1 and CDR2 (germline): GTSNPN, SVGIG (reference sequence). Trimming cost V 5 bases and J 1 base, with 14 bases left between them. The CDR3 region has the DNA TGTGCCTGGGGATGGGGGGCCCGTAACTATGGCTACACCTTC. Translation gives CAWGWGARNYGYTF.

The chain employs TRBV6-6 and TRBJ2-1; 10 bases align to TRBD2. Germline CDR1 MNHNY, CDR2 SVGAGI (reference sequence). V dropped 6 bases and J dropped 4; count of bases not matched to a gene: 6. The CDR3 spans 15 residues. The CDR3 DNA is TGTGCCAGCAGCTATGGACTAGCGGATTACAATGAGCAGTTCTTC. Amino acid sequence: CASSYGLADYNEQFF.

This sequence joins TRBV7-3 and TRBJ1-1; D gene ambiguous. Germline V lookup: CDR1 SGHTA, CDR2 FQGTGA. V dropped 1 base and J dropped 3 bases, with 12 bases sitting between them. The CDR3 consists of 15 residues. The CDR3 sequence is CASSLRPTVDTEAFF. CDR3 sequence (DNA): TGTGCCAGCAGCTTAAGGCCCACAGTTGACACTGAAGCTTTCTTT.

The V call is TRBV7-3, the J call TRBJ2-2; 12 nucleotides line up with TRBD2. This CDR3 comprises 16 residues. Trimming at V came to 3 bases and at J to 5 bases, leaving 4 bases not matched to a gene. The V gene's germline CDR1 is SGHTA and CDR2 FQGTGA. The CDR3 loop reads CASSLASGRGTGELFF. CDR3 DNA sequence: TGTGCCAGCAGCTTGGCTAGCGGGAGGGGTACCGGGGAGCTGTTTTTT.

The count of this clone is one. In DNA form, the CDR3 reads TGTGCCAGCAGCTTAGGGACTCCCACGGGCCAAGAGACCCAGTACTTC. Its translation is CASSLGTPTGQETQYF. V gene TRBV7-2 combines with J gene TRBJ2-5; a possible D gene is TRBD2 (5 bases). This CDR3 comprises 16 residues. Deletions cut 1 base from V and 1 base from J, with 13 bases between. Per germline, CDR1 SGHTA and CDR2 FQGNSA. The full variable domain, with the rest looked up from reference TRBV7-2 and TRBJ2-5, is GAGVSQSPSNKVTEKGKDVELRCDPISGHTALYWYRQSLGQGLEFLIYFQGNSAPDKSGLPSDRFSAERTGGSVSTLTIQRTQQEDSAVYLCASSLGTPTGQETQYFGPGTRLLVL.

V is TRBV27 and J is TRBJ1-1, with TRBD1 as a possible D gene (5 bases). V was pared by 5 bases and J by 0 bases, with 13 bases between. The germline V gene encodes CDR1 MNHEY and CDR2 SMNVEV (reference sequence). CDR3 length: 15 residues. The CDR3 nucleotides are TGTGCCAGCAGTCAATCGACAGCGCTGAACACTGAAGCTTTCTTT. As protein: CASSQSTALNTEAFF.

V gene TRBV19 combines with J gene TRBJ1-5; TRBD1 is a possible D gene (6 bases). Trimming cost V 3 bases and J 3 bases, with 15 bases left between them. There are 16 residues in the CDR3. Looked up from germline, CDR1 is LNHDA and CDR2 is SQIVND (reference sequence). As DNA, the CDR3 is TGTGCCAGTAGTATGATAGGGGGGACACCCAATCAGCCCCAGCATTTT. This codes for CASSMIGGTPNQPQHF.

This chain joins TRBV6-5 and TRBJ1-4; D perhaps matches TRBD1 (6 bases). The length of the CDR3 is 13 residues. Germline CDR1 and CDR2: MNHEY and SVGAGI. The V gene lost 2 bases and the J gene lost 8 bases, with 9 bases spanning the gap. CDR3 region: CASSYRGREKLFF. CDR3 DNA: TGTGCCAGCAGTTACCGGGGGCGAGAAAAACTGTTTTTT.

The chain employs TRBV19 and TRBJ2-1; the match to TRBD2 covers 12 bases. V shed 1 base and J 10 bases; nucleotides not matched to a gene: 8. The germline V gene encodes CDR1 LNHDA and CDR2 SQIVND (reference sequence). This CDR3 spans 16 amino acids. Written as DNA, the CDR3 is TGTGCCAGTAGTATAGTGGCGACTAGCGGGAGAGGAGAGCAGTTCTTC. Protein sequence: CASSIVATSGRGEQFF.

This clone was seen a handful of times. The chain joins TRBV19 to TRBJ2-7, with 10 positions matching TRBD1. The junction had 8 bases not matched to a gene; V was cut back by 3 bases and J by 6 bases. The germline V gene has CDR1 LNHDA and CDR2 SQIVND (reference sequence). The length of the CDR3 is 15 residues. CDR3: CASSIVGTGVVEQYF. In DNA, the CDR3 is TGTGCCAGTAGTATTGTCGGGACAGGGGTAGTCGAGCAGTACTTC.

The chain couples TRBV6-5 to TRBJ2-7; the match to TRBD1 covers 8 bases. The CDR3 is 15 amino acids. V lost 4 bases and J lost 0; bases outside the gene matches: 5. The germline V gene encodes CDR1 MNHEY and CDR2 SVGAGI. CDR3 amino acids: CASSLWTGISYEQYF. The CDR3 DNA follows: TGTGCCAGCAGTTTATGGACAGGGATCTCCTACGAGCAGTACTTC.

This clone was detected only a few times. The chain employs TRBV27 and TRBJ1-5, with D possibly TRBD1 on 5 matching bases. The CDR3 has 13 residues. The germline gives CDR1 MNHEY, CDR2 SMNVEV (reference sequence). The V gene lost 6 bases and the J gene lost 7 bases, with 13 bases spanning the gap. The CDR3 coding sequence is TGTGCCAGCAGCTCTTCAGGGTCCCAGCCCCAGCATTTT. Its translation: CASSSSGSQPQHF.

This chain links TRBV11-2 with TRBJ2-2; 8 nucleotides match TRBD2. The CDR3 has 15 residues. V dropped 5 bases and J dropped 2; count of bases not matched to a gene: 4. Germline values: CDR1 SGHAT, CDR2 FQNNGV. The DNA of the CDR3 is TGTGCCAGCAGCCGAGCGGGGGTTAACACCGGGGAGCTGTTTTTT. Protein sequence: CASSRAGVNTGELFF.

V and J are TRBV19 and TRBJ1-2; 10 bases align to TRBD1. Germline V lookup: CDR1 LNHDA, CDR2 SQIVND (reference sequence). The CDR3 runs 14 residues. V lost 7 bases, J lost 3 bases, and 5 bases stayed unmatched. CDR3 in amino acids: CASIGTGEDYGYTF. The CDR3, as DNA: TGTGCCAGTATTGGGACAGGGGAGGACTATGGCTACACCTTC.

The rearrangement uses TRBV18 and TRBJ2-5; 9 nucleotides line up with TRBD2. After removal of 3 bases from V and 5 bases from J, the junction contained 13 bases not matched to a gene. The CDR3 totals 17 residues. Germline CDR1 and CDR2: KGHSH and LQKENI. CDR3 sequence reads: CASSPSSDLAGWETQYF. The CDR3 coding sequence is TGTGCCAGCTCACCCTCTTCAGATCTAGCGGGATGGGAGACCCAGTACTTC. Complete variable domain (other parts from reference TRBV18 and TRBJ2-5): NAGVMQNPRHLVRRRGQEARLRCSPMKGHSHVYWYRQLPEEGLKFMVYLQKENIIDESGMPKERFSAEFPKEGPSILRIQQVVRGDSAAYFCASSPSSDLAGWETQYFGPGTRLLVL.

The chain uses TRBV5-1 and TRBJ2-2, with 7 bases identical to TRBD1. This CDR3 spans 14 amino acids. Germline V lookup: CDR1 SGHRS, CDR2 YFSETQ. The V gene end was trimmed by 5 bases and the J gene end by 7 bases; junction bases not matched to a gene: 8. In DNA form, the CDR3 reads TGCGCCAGCAGTTACAGGGGATCGGACGGGGAGCTGTTTTTT. It is translated as CASSYRGSDGELFF.